This record concerns one T cell receptor (beta chain) sequence. In the authors' workflow: Reference gene primer amplification gave nucleated cell count estimates. The protocol was immunoSEQ multiplex PCR, while the TCRdb copy is restricted to in-frame clones and leaves out a portion. The D gene and trimming were derived from the DNA, and the V and J assignments and clone size from that table. The sample yields approximately 330,000 clones, roughly 87% seen once. Seattle enrolled patients during active infection and tracked them longitudinally. This entry belongs to a study of blood T cell repertoires in COVID-19. The overall study: In each case, the material was cDNA or gDNA derived from T cells, B-cell-depleted T cells, or PBMCs.

Losses at the gene ends were 2 bases for V and 2 bases for J; bases not matched to a gene: 13. Germline V lookup: CDR1 SGHKS, CDR2 YYEKEE (reference sequence). The CDR3 length is 19 residues. This chain joins TRBV5-5 and TRBJ1-2; 12 bases match TRBD1. This TCR derives from a man aged 25-40 years with COVID-19, enrolled during active disease. Input material: peripheral blood. Written as DNA, the CDR3 is TGTGCCAGCAGCTTACGCAGAGATACCGGGACAGGGGGCAACTATGGCTACACCTTC. Protein: CASSLRRDTGTGGNYGYTF.